What follows are 28 T cell receptor beta chains derived from one specimen sequenced in a study of early T cells in non-severe SARS-CoV-2 infection. TCRdb independently ran MiXCR on the 5' RACE reads; one entry per CDR3 protein. The sample includes approximately 70,000 distinct CDR3 sequences, 12% of them seen just once. Source material: whole blood. Receptors originate from an adult who was a healthcare worker with PCR-confirmed SARS-CoV-2 infection or an uninfected control (not recorded which).

This clonotype was detected ten times or more. The chain carries TRBV14 and TRBJ2-2; D might be TRBD2 (6 bases). Germline V lookup: CDR1 SGHDN, CDR2 FVKESK. This CDR3 region has 16 residues. The V and J ends lost 4 bases and 0 bases respectively, with 12 bases between them. The CDR3 DNA reads TGTGCCAGCAGCCGTTATGGAGGGACGAACACCGGGGAGCTGTTTTTT. As protein: CASSRYGGTNTGELFF.

The chain has TRBV12-3 or TRBV12-4 and TRBJ2-1; D is undetermined. V lost 5 bases, J lost 10 bases, and 9 bases lay in between. The CDR3 totals 11 residues. This CDR3 is CASSPFEEQFF. The CDR3 DNA is TGTGCCAGCAGTCCGTTCGAGGAGCAGTTCTTC.

The J gene is TRBJ2-7, the V gene TRBV28, with D perhaps being TRBD1 or TRBD2 (6 bases each). V was pared by 5 bases and J by 5 bases, with 16 bases between. Germline CDR1 reads MDHEN; CDR2 reads SYDVKM. This CDR3 is 14 amino acids long. The CDR3 region is CASSPTGRQHEQYF. In DNA form, the CDR3 reads TGTGCCAGCAGTCCTACAGGGAGGCAGCACGAGCAGTACTTC.

This clonotype was counted a single time. This chain joins TRBV13 and TRBJ2-3, with D maybe TRBD1 (5 bases). Per germline, CDR1 PRHDT and CDR2 FYEKMQ (reference sequence). CDR3 size: 14 residues. V was clipped by 0 bases and J by 5 bases, with 9 bases between them. The CDR3 loop reads CASSLGRAGDTQYF. CDR3 nucleotide sequence: TGTGCCAGCAGCTTAGGCAGGGCTGGAGATACGCAGTATTTT.

The chain is built from TRBV7-9 and TRBJ2-7; possible D gene TRBD2, 6 bases. CDR3 length equals 14 residues. Between the trimmed V and J ends, which lost 1 base and 3 bases, there was a span of 10 bases. Germline CDR1 SEHNR, CDR2 FQNEAQ (reference sequence). CDR3 bases: TGTGCCAGCAGCTTAGTTGGGACTGTCTACGAGCAGTACTTC. This gives the protein CASSLVGTVYEQYF.

The chain couples TRBV29-1 to TRBJ1-1; a possible D gene is TRBD1 (5 bases). Germline loops: CDR1 SQVTM, CDR2 ANQGSEA. The CDR3 length is 13 residues. The germline V and J ends were trimmed by 4 bases and 4 bases, with 13 bases remaining between them. The DNA of the CDR3 is TGCAGCGTTGCGAGGGGACGGGGCACTGAAGCTTTCTTT. Translation: CSVARGRGTEAFF.

This clonotype was picked up a small number of times. The gene calls are TRBV4-3 and TRBJ1-4; D is unresolved. The V gene's germline CDR1 is LGHNA and CDR2 YSLEER. The CDR3 runs 13 residues. The ends were cut back, 3 bases at V and 4 bases at J, with 6 bases in the middle. CDR3 nucleotides: TGCGCCAGCAGCCAGGAGTTTAATGAAAAACTGTTTTTT. Amino acids: CASSQEFNEKLFF.

The rearrangement links TRBV20-1 to TRBJ2-5; tentative D call: TRBD1 (7 bases). The CDR3 sequence is 14 residues long. The germline V gene has CDR1 DFQATT and CDR2 SNEGSKA (reference sequence). The ends were cut back, 2 bases at V and 3 bases at J, with 13 bases in the middle. The CDR3 region is CSARPIRGEETQYF. The CDR3 DNA reads as TGCAGTGCTAGACCGATCAGGGGGGAAGAGACCCAGTACTTC.

The chain uses TRBV24-1 and TRBJ2-2, with a weak D call TRBD2 (5 bases). The CDR3 extends over 14 amino acids. Trimming shortened V by 5 bases and J by 4 bases, and 10 bases separated the two germline ends. Germline CDR1 is KGHDR and CDR2 is SFDVKD. The DNA for the CDR3 is TGTGCCACCAGTGGGTTAGCGAGCACCGGGGAGCTGTTTTTT. Translated: CATSGLASTGELFF.

This clonotype appeared a few times. The genes are TRBV2 and TRBJ1-5; 10 bases line up with TRBD1. The length of the CDR3 is 13 residues. V lost 4 bases and J lost 7; bases outside the gene matches: 1. Germline V gene sequence: CDR1 SNHLY, CDR2 FYNNEI. The CDR3, as DNA: TGTGCCAGCAGTGCGGGACAGGGGCAGCCCCAGCATTTT. Translated: CASSAGQGQPQHF.

The chain employs TRBV7-9 and TRBJ2-7; tentatively, D is TRBD1 (6 bases). CDR1 is SEHNR and CDR2 is FQNEAQ in the germline V gene (reference sequence). The CDR3 runs 14 residues. V gave up 5 bases and J gave up 3 bases, with 14 bases separating them. This chain's CDR3 is CASSPGQIIYEQYF. In nucleotides, the CDR3 is TGTGCCAGCAGCCCAGGACAGATTATCTACGAGCAGTACTTC. Filled out from reference TRBV7-9 and TRBJ2-7, the complete variable domain reads DTGVSQNPRHKITKRGQNVTFRCDPISEHNRLYWYRQTLGQGPEFLTYFQNEAQLEKSRLLSDRFSAERPKGSFSTLEIQRTEQGDSAMYLCASSPGQIIYEQYFGPGTRLTVT.

The sample holds many counts of this clonotype. The chain carries TRBV10-3 and TRBJ2-3, with TRBD2 matching over 8 bases. The CDR3 loop spans 16 amino acids. After removal of 5 bases from V and 4 bases from J, the junction contained 11 bases not matched to a gene. The germline V gene has CDR1 ENHRY and CDR2 SYGVKD. CDR3 residues: CAISRLAGSPPDTQYF. The CDR3 DNA is TGTGCCATCAGTCGCCTAGCGGGTAGCCCTCCAGATACGCAGTATTTT.

V gene TRBV11-1 combines with J gene TRBJ2-5; weak D call: TRBD2 (6 bases). Germline assignment: CDR1 SGHAT and CDR2 FQDESV (reference sequence). The length of the CDR3 is 15 residues. The V and J ends lost 4 bases and 2 bases respectively, with 14 bases between them. This chain's CDR3 is CASSSSIGGQETQYF. CDR3 coding DNA: TGTGCCAGCAGCTCCTCTATCGGGGGTCAAGAGACCCAGTACTTC.

This clonotype was picked up many times. V is TRBV29-1 and J is TRBJ1-1, with unresolved D. V was clipped by 0 bases and J by 10 bases, with 12 bases between them. Germline CDR1 reads SQVTM; CDR2 reads ANQGSEA. The CDR3 extends over 12 amino acids. The CDR3 sequence: CSVEDPSARAFF. CDR3 DNA sequence: TGCAGCGTTGAAGATCCCAGCGCCAGAGCTTTCTTT.

This clonotype was seen a few times. The V call is TRBV5-5, the J call TRBJ2-7; D may match TRBD1 or TRBD2 (5 bases each). The germline V gene has CDR1 SGHKS and CDR2 YYEKEE (reference sequence). The CDR3 has 16 amino acids. Trimming left V 1 base short and J 2 bases short, with 16 bases between. CDR3 loop: CASSLISYGATYEQYF. The CDR3 region has the DNA TGTGCCAGCAGCTTGATTTCGTACGGGGCTACCTACGAGCAGTACTTC.

This chain links TRBV18 with TRBJ1-5; 7 bases align to TRBD1. Trimming took 1 base from V and 4 from J; bases not matched to a gene: 4. The germline gives CDR1 KGHSH, CDR2 LQKENI. CDR3 size: 15 residues. The CDR3 reads CASSPRGDRNQPQHF. The CDR3 DNA reads as TGTGCCAGCTCACCACGGGGGGACAGAAATCAGCCCCAGCATTTT.

This clonotype was detected many times. This CDR3 is CANCGIHNEQFF. DNA for the CDR3: TGTGCCAACTGCGGGATCCACAATGAGCAGTTCTTC. V gene TRBV10-3 combines with J gene TRBJ2-1; the D gene is possibly TRBD2 (6 bases). This CDR3 region has 12 residues. Germline CDR1 is ENHRY and CDR2 is SYGVKD. The ends were cut back, 10 bases at V and 5 bases at J, with 12 bases in the middle.

The table lists this clonotype with a few counts. The gene calls are TRBV7-9 and TRBJ1-4; TRBD1 agrees at 8 bases. The V segment lost 0 bases and the J segment 7 bases; nucleotides outside the gene matches: 4. CDR1 and CDR2 (germline): SEHNR, FQNEAQ (reference sequence). This CDR3 is 15 amino acids long. The CDR3 spells CASSLAQGAGEKLFF. The CDR3 nucleotides read TGTGCCAGCAGCTTAGCCCAGGGGGCCGGTGAAAAACTGTTTTTT.

This clonotype was seen many times. The chain employs TRBV11-2 and TRBJ1-5; D unresolved. CDR1 is SGHAT, CDR2 FQNNGV, per germline. Trimming took off 3 bases at V and 7 bases at J, with 10 bases between the two ends. The CDR3 totals 13 residues. DNA for the CDR3: TGTGCCAGCAGCTTCCAGGACGAGCAGCCCCAGCATTTT. It translates to CASSFQDEQPQHF.

This clonotype was observed a handful of times. The chain carries TRBV11-2 and TRBJ1-1; no clear D. The CDR3 extends over 13 amino acids. Germline V CDR1 and CDR2: SGHAT, FQNNGV. With 2 bases removed from V and 0 bases from J, the gap between germline ends came to 4 bases. CDR3: CASSLQMNTEAFF. In DNA form, the CDR3 reads TGTGCCAGCAGCTTACAGATGAACACTGAAGCTTTCTTT.

This clonotype was seen many times. The J gene is TRBJ2-1, the V gene TRBV20-1; weak D call: TRBD2 (6 bases). Germline CDR1 is DFQATT and CDR2 is SNEGSKA (reference sequence). This CDR3 region has 11 residues. V was clipped by 4 bases and J by 10 bases, with 11 bases between them. CDR3 DNA: TGCAGTGCTACCGGGGAGGCAGAGCAGTTCTTC. Translating gives CSATGEAEQFF.

Many counts were recorded for this clonotype. The chain links TRBV7-9 to TRBJ2-6; D unclear. The germline V and J ends were trimmed by 1 base and 0 bases, with 4 bases remaining between them. Germline values: CDR1 SEHNR, CDR2 FQNEAQ (reference sequence). This CDR3 has 15 residues. The CDR3 coding sequence is TGTGCCAGCAGCTTAGGTGGCTCTGGGGCCAACGTCCTGACTTTC. This gives the protein CASSLGGSGANVLTF.

This clonotype was found many times. The rearrangement links TRBV12-3 or TRBV12-4 to TRBJ2-5; D might be TRBD2 (6 bases). The CDR3 has 14 residues. Trimming stripped 6 bases from V and 3 bases from J, with 14 bases between. The CDR3 protein is CASSLPGLEETQYF. In DNA, the CDR3 is TGTGCCAGCAGCTTACCGGGACTCGAAGAGACCCAGTACTTC.

This clonotype has ten or more counts. The CDR3 region is CASSQDRDTQYF. The CDR3 DNA sequence: TGTGCCAGCAGCCAAGATCGAGATACGCAGTATTTT. The rearrangement links TRBV3-1 to TRBJ2-3; D gene unclear. This CDR3 spans 12 amino acids. Trimming shortened V by 0 bases and J by 5 bases, and 3 bases separated the two germline ends. Germline assignment: CDR1 LGHDT and CDR2 YNNKEL (reference sequence).

V is TRBV6-2 or TRBV6-3 and J is TRBJ2-3; TRBD1 aligns across 7 bases. This CDR3 is built from 18 residues. Trimming at V came to 0 bases and at J to 2 bases, leaving 11 bases not matched to a gene. In germline, CDR1 is MNHEY, CDR2 SVGEGT. The CDR3 reads CASSYSTLDRRFTDTQYF. CDR3 in DNA: TGTGCCAGCAGTTACTCGACCCTGGACAGGAGGTTCACAGATACGCAGTATTTT.

This clonotype was detected a few times. The rearrangement joins TRBV29-1 to TRBJ1-2; no reliable D call. The CDR3 consists of 11 residues. CDR1 SQVTM and CDR2 ANQGSEA come from the germline V gene. Trimming took 7 bases from V and 6 from J, leaving 12 bases between them. CDR3: CSAFSVDGYTF. In DNA form, the CDR3 reads TGCAGCGCCTTTTCGGTAGATGGCTACACCTTC.

This clonotype was counted at least ten times. The J gene is TRBJ2-2, the V gene TRBV5-1, with a possible D match to TRBD1 (6 bases). CDR1 and CDR2 from the germline V gene are SGHRS and YFSETQ. The germline V and J ends were trimmed by 1 base and 5 bases, with 12 bases remaining between them. The CDR3 runs to 15 residues. CDR3 loop: CASSLQAQGTGELFF. Here the CDR3 DNA reads TGCGCCAGCAGCTTGCAGGCCCAGGGGACCGGGGAGCTGTTTTTT.

This clonotype turned up a few times. The chain recombines TRBV7-2 with TRBJ2-1, with 12 bases fitting TRBD2. This CDR3 region has 17 residues. The germline gives CDR1 SGHTA, CDR2 FQGNSA. V trimming: 5 bases; J trimming: 1 base; junction bases outside the gene matches: 6. Here the CDR3 DNA reads TGTGCCAGCAGCATTCGACTAGCGGGGGCTTCCTACAATGAGCAGTTCTTC. Translated, it gives CASSIRLAGASYNEQFF. The whole variable domain, filled in from reference TRBV7-2 and TRBJ2-1, reads GAGVSQSPSNKVTEKGKDVELRCDPISGHTALYWYRQSLGQGLEFLIYFQGNSAPDKSGLPSDRFSAERTGGSVSTLTIQRTQQEDSAVYLCASSIRLAGASYNEQFFGPGTRLTVL.